The rows below give T cell receptor beta chains drawn from one sample of a study of cytomegalovirus exposure and HLA in healthy donors. Profiling relied on immunoSEQ multiplex PCR, and the TCRdb table lists in-frame clones only, not all of them. The sample totals about 190,000 clones; its top ten clones hold less than 1%. Specimen: PBMCs. These receptors all come from a woman aged 30 to 39 in good health and CMV-seropositive. Both conserved end residues are part of each CDR3. Fields, in order: CDR3 DNA, CDR3 protein, J gene, V gene, D gene. A D gene is named only where the DNA matches it firmly.

TGTGCCAGTAGTATAATGTCAGGGTCCTACGAGCAGTACTTC,CASSIMSGSYEQYF,TRBJ2-7,TRBV19,NA
TGTGCCAGCAGCTTAGCTGGCGGGTTAGCGGGAGCCGGGGAGCTGTTTTTT,CASSLAGGLAGAGELFF,TRBJ2-2,TRBV7-2,TRBD2
TGTGCCAGCAGGGAGACTAGCGGGAGCTTCGAGCAGTACTTC,CASRETSGSFEQYF,TRBJ2-7,TRBV6-6,TRBD2
TGTGCCATCGAACCGGGACAGGGCAGCTATGGCTACACCTTC,CAIEPGQGSYGYTF,TRBJ1-2,TRBV10-3,TRBD1
TGCGCCAGCAGACGACTAGTAGGGGAGACCCAGTACTTC,CASRRLVGETQYF,TRBJ2-5,TRBV5-1,NA
TGCGCCAGCAAAGCGGGAGCGTACACCGGGGAGCTGTTTTTT,CASKAGAYTGELFF,TRBJ2-2,TRBV10-2,TRBD2
TGCGCCAGCAGATCCAACAGTGAGTTAGCCGGGGAGCTGTTTTTT,CASRSNSELAGELFF,TRBJ2-2,TRBV4-3,NA
TGTGCCAGCTCACCAGGGACAGGCTCTGGAAACACCATATATTTT,CASSPGTGSGNTIYF,TRBJ1-3,TRBV18,TRBD1
TGTGCCAGCTTTACAGGGTATAACGGGGAGCTGTTTTTT,CASFTGYNGELFF,TRBJ2-2,TRBV28,NA
TGTGCCAGCAGTTACGGACTAGTGAGTGAGCAGTACTTC,CASSYGLVSEQYF,TRBJ2-7,TRBV6-5,TRBD2
TGTGCCAGCAGCTCTATGGGACAGGGGGTTCAGCCCCAGCATTTT,CASSSMGQGVQPQHF,TRBJ1-5,TRBV7-8,TRBD1
TGCGCCAGCAGCTTGGATCAGGCAAGCTCCTACAATGAGCAGTTCTTC,CASSLDQASSYNEQFF,TRBJ2-1,TRBV5-1,NA
TGTGCCAGCTCACCGCAGGGGTCAGAAGCCGTCACCATATATTTT,CASSPQGSEAVTIYF,TRBJ1-3,TRBV18,NA
TGTGCCAGCAGCGGCGCAAGCTCTGGAAACACCATATATTTT,CASSGASSGNTIYF,TRBJ1-3,TRBV9,NA
TGTGCCAGCAGTCCCTCGGACAGGGATACCTACGAGCAGTACTTC,CASSPSDRDTYEQYF,TRBJ2-7,TRBV6-6,TRBD1
TGCGCCAGCAGCCTTACACAGGGGGAGAACACTGAAGCTTTCTTT,CASSLTQGENTEAFF,TRBJ1-1,TRBV4-1,TRBD1
TGTGCCAGCAGCCCCCCCCACAGTGGATTCGCAGATACGCAGTATTTT,CASSPPHSGFADTQYF,TRBJ2-3,TRBV9,NA
TGTGCCAGCAGTGTGAGTGGTCGCTCGAACACTGAAGCTTTCTTT,CASSVSGRSNTEAFF,TRBJ1-1,TRBV2,NA
TGTGCCAGTAGACTTGGACAGGGCCTTATGGCCGGGGAGCTGTTTTTT,CASRLGQGLMAGELFF,TRBJ2-2,TRBV19,TRBD1
TGTGCCAGCAGTTACGCAGGGCGGTCTGGGGCCAACGTCCTGACTTTC,CASSYAGRSGANVLTF,TRBJ2-6,TRBV6-5,NA
TGTGCCAGCAGCTTGGATTGGGTTAGCGGGAGGGCCGACGAGCAGTACTTC,CASSLDWVSGRADEQYF,TRBJ2-7,TRBV5-6,TRBD2
TGTGCCATCAGTGAGTCGGGGGCAGGGCGGACCCAGTACTTC,CAISESGAGRTQYF,TRBJ2-5,TRBV10-3,NA
TGCGCCAGCTGTACCTCGGGACAGGGATTCGAAAAACTGTTTTTT,CASCTSGQGFEKLFF,TRBJ1-4,TRBV5-1,TRBD1
TGTGCCAGCAGCTTAGGCCAGACAGGGGCCGGGTATGGCTACACCTTC,CASSLGQTGAGYGYTF,TRBJ1-2,TRBV7-9,TRBD1
TGTGCCAGCAGCTCTTGGACAAAGATGAACACTGAAGCTTTCTTT,CASSSWTKMNTEAFF,TRBJ1-1,TRBV5-4,NA
TGTGCCAGCAGTTACTCGAGCCAGGGGCAGCCCCAGCATTTT,CASSYSSQGQPQHF,TRBJ1-5,TRBV6-6,NA
TGTGCCAGTAGTATAGACGGGGGGCCCACTAGCACAGATACGCAGTATTTT,CASSIDGGPTSTDTQYF,TRBJ2-3,TRBV19,NA
TGTGCCAGCAGTGAACCAGGGGGCTATCGAGAGACCCAGTACTTC,CASSEPGGYRETQYF,TRBJ2-5,TRBV6-1,TRBD1
TGTGCCAGCAGTTACTCGGGGCAGGGATATGGCTACACCTTC,CASSYSGQGYGYTF,TRBJ1-2,TRBV6-6,NA
TGTGCCAGCAGCCACGGACAGGGTGCCTATGGCTACACCTTC,CASSHGQGAYGYTF,TRBJ1-2,TRBV6-4,TRBD1
TGTGCCAGCAGCGTAGGATCCCTCCCAGGGAATGAGCAGTTCTTC,CASSVGSLPGNEQFF,TRBJ2-1,TRBV9,NA
TGTGCCAGCAGTTTGGCGGGAGGGTCCTACAATGAGCAGTTCTTC,CASSLAGGSYNEQFF,TRBJ2-1,TRBV28,TRBD2
TGTGCCAGCAGCGCGGAACAGGGGTGGGGTGAAAAACTGTTTTTT,CASSAEQGWGEKLFF,TRBJ1-4,TRBV9,TRBD1
TGTGCCAGCACACCAGGGGGTCTGGGAGAAAAACTGTTTTTT,CASTPGGLGEKLFF,TRBJ1-4,TRBV28,TRBD1
TGCAGCGTTGAAGATCGAACAGGCGCGTCCCAGCATTTT,CSVEDRTGASQHF,TRBJ1-5,TRBV29-1,NA
TGTGCCTGGAGGGCCGGGACTGCGCAAAGCTCCTACAATGAGCAGTTCTTC,CAWRAGTAQSSYNEQFF,TRBJ2-1,TRBV30,NA
TGCGCCAGCAGCCCGGGGGACAGGGAGTCCTACGGCTACACCTTC,CASSPGDRESYGYTF,TRBJ1-2,TRBV5-1,TRBD1
TGTGCCAGTAGCGGGACAGGGACAACCTACGAGCAGTACTTC,CASSGTGTTYEQYF,TRBJ2-7,TRBV19,TRBD1
TGTGCCACCCGCCCAGAGGTCCTCGCACAGCCGAACACTGAAGCTTTCTTT,CATRPEVLAQPNTEAFF,TRBJ1-1,TRBV4-2,NA